The 17 T cell receptor beta chains reported below all come from one sample, sequenced in a study of PD-1 blockade in classical Hodgkin lymphoma. Generated by immunoSEQ multiplex PCR, the TCRdb table keeps only in-frame clones and is missing some. This table has approximately 4,500 clones, 75% to 85% appearing once. Every patient experienced relapse after autologous stem cell transplantation, and brentuximab vedotin exposure varied. Magnetic negative selection isolated CD8+ T cells from thawed PBMCs. The specimen was CD8+ T cells from blood, collected at baseline. These TCRs come from a human donor with classical Hodgkin lymphoma.

The chain recombines TRBV5-5 with TRBJ2-2, with 13 bases matching TRBD2. The V gene end was trimmed by 5 bases and the J gene end by 5 bases; junction bases not matched to a gene: 6. Per germline, CDR1 SGHKS and CDR2 YYEKEE (reference sequence). The CDR3 covers 16 residues. Here the CDR3 reads CASRYRGLAGTGELFF. The CDR3 nucleotides read TGTGCCAGCAGGTACAGGGGACTAGCGGGGACCGGGGAGCTGTTTTTT.

The chain carries TRBV7-2 and TRBJ2-2; D is possibly TRBD1 (6 bases). The germline V gene has CDR1 SGHTA and CDR2 FQGNSA. This CDR3 has 14 residues. With 5 bases removed from V and 5 bases from J, the gap between germline ends came to 12 bases. CDR3 DNA sequence: TGTGCCAGCAGCCTAATTGGACAGACCGGGGAGCTGTTTTTT. It is translated as CASSLIGQTGELFF.

This chain links TRBV7-9 with TRBJ2-2, with a possible D match to TRBD1 (5 bases). The CDR3 is made up of 17 amino acids. The V end was cut by 1 base, the J end by 1 base, with 13 bases between. Germline V gene data show CDR1 as SEHNR and CDR2 as FQNEAQ (reference sequence). In DNA form, the CDR3 reads TGTGCCAGCAGCTTAGGATACAGGCCTTTGAACACCGGGGAGCTGTTTTTT. Residues: CASSLGYRPLNTGELFF.

The chain employs TRBV27 and TRBJ2-2; D might be TRBD2 (7 bases). Germline loops: CDR1 MNHEY, CDR2 SMNVEV (reference sequence). V lost 2 bases and J 7 bases, leaving 14 bases between the germline ends. The CDR3 loop spans 15 amino acids. CDR3 DNA sequence: TGTGCCAGCAGTTTAAGGGGGGGCGCGAGCGGGGAGCTGTTTTTT. Its translation: CASSLRGGASGELFF.

The J gene is TRBJ1-2, the V gene TRBV29-1; TRBD1 is a possible D gene (5 bases). V was trimmed by 3 bases and J by 1 base, leaving 15 bases between them. The CDR3 length is 15 residues. From germline, CDR1 is SQVTM and CDR2 ANQGSEA. In DNA form, the CDR3 reads TGCAGCGTTGACCATGGGACGGAGATTAACTATGGCTACACCTTC. It encodes CSVDHGTEINYGYTF.

The rearrangement links TRBV9 to TRBJ2-3; TRBD2 matches at 9 bases. The junction had 7 bases not matched to a gene; V was cut back by 0 bases and J by 5 bases. CDR1 and CDR2 (germline): SGDLS, YYNGEE. The CDR3 consists of 16 residues. CDR3 loop: CASSVALAGIRDTQYF. The CDR3 DNA follows: TGTGCCAGCAGCGTAGCGCTAGCGGGGATCAGAGATACGCAGTATTTT.

The genes are TRBV5-4 and TRBJ2-1; a weak D match, TRBD1 (6 bases). The germline gives CDR1 SGHNT, CDR2 YYREEE (reference sequence). The CDR3 is 14 amino acids. Trimming took 5 bases from V and 2 from J, leaving 11 bases between them. CDR3 DNA sequence: TGTGCCAGCAGTTTGACAGGCACCTACAATGAGCAGTTCTTC. Its translation: CASSLTGTYNEQFF.

In this sample, this clone is large. V gene TRBV7-9 combines with J gene TRBJ1-1; D gene ambiguous. V was trimmed by 1 base and J by 7 bases, leaving 4 bases between them. Germline V gives CDR1 SEHNR, CDR2 FQNEAQ (reference sequence). CDR3 length: 11 residues. The CDR3, as DNA: TGTGCCAGCAGCTTAGGGAGTGAAGCTTTCTTT. Translation: CASSLGSEAFF.

This sequence joins TRBV4-1 and TRBJ1-2; D not resolved. The CDR3 sequence is 18 residues long. Germline CDR1 reads MGHRA; CDR2 reads YSYEKL. V was pared by 0 bases and J by 1 base, with 18 bases between. The CDR3 reads CASSQDLAFTEINYGYTF. CDR3 DNA sequence: TGCGCCAGCAGCCAAGATCTTGCTTTTACGGAAATTAACTATGGCTACACCTTC.

V is TRBV4-3 and J is TRBJ2-7, with 8 nucleotides matching TRBD2. The ends lost 0 bases at V and 0 bases at J; junction bases unmatched: 10. The V gene's germline CDR1 is LGHNA and CDR2 YSLEER. The CDR3 totals 18 residues. In nucleotides, the CDR3 is TGCGCCAGCAGCCAAGATAGGGGCGGGAGGATTACCTCCTACGAGCAGTACTTC. Translated: CASSQDRGGRITSYEQYF.

V gene TRBV5-6 combines with J gene TRBJ2-5; TRBD1 agrees at 8 bases. The V gene end was trimmed by 4 bases and the J gene end by 3 bases; junction bases not matched to a gene: 8. Per the germline V gene, CDR1 is SGHDT and CDR2 is YYEEEE. The CDR3 spans 15 residues. As DNA, the CDR3 is TGTGCCAGCAGCGCGCGCCCGGACAGGGAAGAGACCCAGTACTTC. It codes for CASSARPDREETQYF.

The chain carries TRBV4-3 and TRBJ2-3; 10 bases line up with TRBD1. The CDR3 is 15 amino acids. After removal of 2 bases from V and 5 bases from J, the junction contained 4 bases not matched to a gene. Germline lookup yields CDR1 LGHNA and CDR2 YSLEER. CDR3 protein: CASSQTRDRGDTQYF. In DNA, the CDR3 is TGCGCCAGCAGCCAAACCCGGGACAGGGGAGATACGCAGTATTTT.

The chain combines TRBV7-8 with TRBJ2-7, with 11 bases lining up with TRBD1. The V gene's germline CDR1 is SGHVS and CDR2 FQNEAQ. V lost 5 bases, J lost 5 bases, and 14 bases stayed unmatched. The CDR3 has 17 amino acids. CDR3 amino acids: CASSPRAQGQGVHEQYF. CDR3 in DNA: TGTGCCAGCAGCCCCAGAGCCCAGGGACAGGGGGTCCACGAGCAGTACTTC.

The rearrangement links TRBV6-1 to TRBJ1-1, with 8 bases that match TRBD1. J was trimmed by 1 base and V by 6 bases; bases with no gene match: 1. CDR1 MNHNS and CDR2 SASEGT come from the germline V gene. This CDR3 comprises 13 residues. CDR3 bases: TGTGCCAGCAGGGACAGGGCGAACACTGAAGCTTTCTTT. As protein: CASRDRANTEAFF.

The gene calls are TRBV7-3 and TRBJ2-7; TRBD1 or TRBD2 may be the D gene (5 bases each). The CDR3 runs to 16 residues. V lost 3 bases to trimming and J lost 5 bases, with 20 bases between them. CDR1 and CDR2 from the germline V gene are SGHTA and FQGTGA. The CDR3 protein is CASSLRGDSHLDEQYF. CDR3 bases: TGTGCCAGCAGCTTGAGGGGAGACTCCCACTTAGACGAGCAGTACTTC.

This chain links TRBV5-4 with TRBJ1-4, with 7 bases fitting TRBD1. Germline trimming cut 4 bases from V and 0 bases from J; bases unmatched to any gene: 6. This CDR3 has 16 residues. Germline V gives CDR1 SGHNT, CDR2 YYREEE (reference sequence). CDR3 protein: CASSRQGLSTNEKLFF. In DNA form, the CDR3 reads TGTGCCAGCAGCAGACAGGGACTATCAACTAATGAAAAACTGTTTTTT.

The chain is built from TRBV11-1 and TRBJ1-2; 10 bases are a match to TRBD1. The CDR3 has 16 amino acids. The V and J ends lost 5 bases and 4 bases, in that order; junction bases with no gene match: 10. CDR1 is SGHAT, CDR2 FQDESV, per germline (reference sequence). The chain's CDR3 is CASSRLPGQGVYGYTF. As DNA, the CDR3 is TGTGCCAGCAGCCGTCTTCCCGGACAGGGGGTCTATGGCTACACCTTC. The variable domain in full, with the rest retrieved from reference TRBV11-1 and TRBJ1-2, is EAEVAQSPRYKITEKSQAVAFWCDPISGHATLYWYRQILGQGPELLVQFQDESVVDDSQLPKDRFSAERLKGVDSTLKIQPAELGDSAMYLCASSRLPGQGVYGYTFGSGTRLTVV.